This T cell receptor beta chain was found in a study of CD8+ T cells in alopecia areata. The treatment was: oral pan-JAK inhibitor, 5-10 mg twice daily. Specimens obtained from alopecia areata patients comprised lesional scalp punch biopsies and peripheral blood. Germline values: CDR1 LGHNA, CDR2 YNFKEQ. Trimming took off 0 bases at V and 8 bases at J, with 4 bases between the two ends. The CDR3 extends over 12 amino acids. Study results and limitations: Many of the expanded lesional clones endured in scalp and blood while on tofacitinib. Clonality was higher in lesional than normal scalp, especially in alopecia totalis/universalis. TCR sharing across patients was less clear than in mice, possibly HLA-related.

Notes on this clone: What it binds is not known.

Following extraction, RNA underwent reverse transcription to cDNA, which served as the sequencing template. Sequencing was performed with immunoSEQ multiplex PCR; in TCRdb, only in-frame clones are kept and a portion is missing. The sample has under 350,000 clones, roughly 64% seen once. The clonotype comes from a human donor with alopecia areata. Sample: CD4+ T cells sorted from blood, taken at week 24, from a patient treated with tofacitinib. The V and J genes are TRBV4-2 and TRBJ1-4, with D hard to call. The DNA for the CDR3 is TGTGCCAGCAGCCAAGACTTAGAAAAACTGTTTTTT. Translation: CASSQDLEKLFF.